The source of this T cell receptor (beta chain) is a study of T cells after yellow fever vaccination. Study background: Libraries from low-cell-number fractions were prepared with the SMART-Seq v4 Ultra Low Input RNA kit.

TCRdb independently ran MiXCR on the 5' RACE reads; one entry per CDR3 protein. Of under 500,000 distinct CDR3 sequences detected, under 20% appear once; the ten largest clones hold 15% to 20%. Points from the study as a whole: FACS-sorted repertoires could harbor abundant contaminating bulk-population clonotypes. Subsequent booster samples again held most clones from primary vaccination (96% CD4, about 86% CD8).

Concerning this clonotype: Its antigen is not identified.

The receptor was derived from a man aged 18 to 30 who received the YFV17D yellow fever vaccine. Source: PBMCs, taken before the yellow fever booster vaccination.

DNA of the CDR3: TGTGCCAGCAGTTACAAGGCCGAGCAGTACGTC. This codes for CASSYKAEQYV. The genes are TRBV6-6 and TRBJ2-7; D uncertain. This CDR3 has 11 residues. V was clipped by 2 bases and J by 6 bases, with 5 bases between them. Germline V gives CDR1 MNHNY, CDR2 SVGAGI (reference sequence).